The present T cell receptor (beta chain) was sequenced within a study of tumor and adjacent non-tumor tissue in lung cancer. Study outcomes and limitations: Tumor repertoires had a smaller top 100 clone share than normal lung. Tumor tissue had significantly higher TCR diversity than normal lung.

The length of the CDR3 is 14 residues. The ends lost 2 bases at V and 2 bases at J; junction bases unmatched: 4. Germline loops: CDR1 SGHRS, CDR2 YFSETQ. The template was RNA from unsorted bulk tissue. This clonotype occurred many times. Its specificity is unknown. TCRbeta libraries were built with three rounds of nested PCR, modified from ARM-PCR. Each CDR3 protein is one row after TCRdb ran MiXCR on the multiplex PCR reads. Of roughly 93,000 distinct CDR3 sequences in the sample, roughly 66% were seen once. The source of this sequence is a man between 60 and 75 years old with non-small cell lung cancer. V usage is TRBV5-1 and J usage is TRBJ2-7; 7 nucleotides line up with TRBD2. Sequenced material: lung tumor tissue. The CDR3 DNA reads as TGCGCCAGCAGCTTAGCGGGATTCCCCTACGAGCAGTACTTC. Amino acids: CASSLAGFPYEQYF.